This T cell receptor (beta chain) emerged from a study of vaccination effects on CD4 cells after COVID-19. With regard to this clone: Its specificity is not known.

Prior to sequencing, the ViraFEST assay stimulated PBMC with viral peptide pools, which expanded the antigen-specific CD4+ T cells. At the end of more than 8 days of culture, CD4+ T cells were isolated. The individual was infected with SARS-CoV-2 between March and December 2020, as confirmed by PCR. Researchers reported culturing two million PBMC in each well, adding about 9.5 IU/ml IL-2 and about 10 ug/ml peptides. Assay: immunoSEQ multiplex PCR; the TCRdb copy retains only in-frame clones and omits some. Here the sample spans about 26,000 clones, approximately 78% being singletons. Broader study findings: The study had few convalescent patients and no early post-infection timepoints.

Germline CDR1 SNHLY, CDR2 FYNNEI. The CDR3 is made up of 15 amino acids. V lost 7 bases and J 1 base, leaving 15 bases between the germline ends. The sample was CD4+ T cells from PBMCs cultured with HCoV-NL63 spike peptides, taken before COVID-19 vaccination. The chain carries TRBV2 and TRBJ2-3; the D is unclear. The source is a human donor who had a prior SARS-CoV-2 infection. Here the CDR3 reads CASTPSWQGTDTQYF. CDR3 DNA sequence: TGTGCCAGCACCCCGTCGTGGCAGGGCACAGATACGCAGTATTTT.